The source of this T cell receptor (beta chain) is a study of blood T cell repertoires in COVID-19. For the study at large: The study drew acute and convalescent COVID-19 samples from the United States, Italy and Spain. Nucleic acid was either cDNA or gDNA, and it came from T cells, B-cell-depleted T cells, or PBMCs.

Regarding this clone: This may arise from a read error, as a much more abundant clone is one base away.

In the authors' workflow: For nucleated cells, counts were estimated from reference gene primer amplification. Repertoires were generated with immunoSEQ multiplex PCR, while TCRdb's copy carries only in-frame clones and drops some. Clone size and the V and J calls come from that table; the DNA yielded D and trimming. The table includes 200,000 to 250,000 clones, less than 85% detected once. Per the germline V gene, CDR1 is SGHTA and CDR2 is FQGTGA. CDR3 length: 15 residues. The ends were cut back, 2 bases at V and 5 bases at J, with 16 bases in the middle. The gene calls are TRBV7-3 and TRBJ2-7; a possible D gene is TRBD2 (6 bases). Sequenced sample: peripheral blood. This receptor was obtained from a woman in her seventies with acute or convalescent COVID-19. For the CDR3, the DNA is TGTGCCAGCAGCTTAGCGGGGTCTAGCGAGGACGAGCAGTACTTC. Its translation is CASSLAGSSEDEQYF.